This T cell receptor (beta chain) came from a study of cytotoxic CD8 clonotypes in ibrutinib-treated CLL. Looking at the study overall: Partial responders around 24, complete 2; some twelve progressed and some 14 stayed in remission by median 68 months.

Trimming removed 4 bases from V and 3 bases from J; junction bases left unmatched: 4. Germline values: CDR1 SGHAT, CDR2 FQNNGV. The CDR3 covers 15 residues. Profiled with immunoSEQ multiplex PCR; TCRdb holds only in-frame clones, not every one. The sample yields 250,000 to 350,000 clones, 76% seen once. A word on this clone: The antigen remains undetermined.

Study-wide results and caveats: Against age-matched healthy donors, baseline clonality ran higher and tracked circulating CD8+ T-cell counts. Clonality climbed at ibrutinib response, then dropped toward baseline at progression.

Material: PBMCs, obtained at disease progression, from a patient treated with ibrutinib. The sequence derives from a human donor with chronic lymphocytic leukemia. The V gene is TRBV11-2, the J gene TRBJ1-4, with 8 positions matching TRBD1. The CDR3 bases are TGTGCCAGCAGCTCTGGACAGGGCCCTAATGAAAAACTGTTTTTT. It specifies CASSSGQGPNEKLFF.